These T cell receptor beta chains were read from a single sample in a study of early T cells in non-severe SARS-CoV-2 infection. MiXCR, applied by TCRdb to the 5' RACE reads, yields one record per CDR3 protein. Of roughly 69,000 distinct CDR3 sequences detected, roughly 10% appear once; the ten largest clones hold under 7%. The sample was whole blood. These receptors all come from an adult who was a healthcare worker with PCR-confirmed SARS-CoV-2 infection or an uninfected control (not recorded which). Each CDR3 is given with its conserved first and last residue. The order of the fields is D gene, V gene, CDR3 protein. D genes are given only for firm matches.

d_gene: .; v_gene: TRBV27; CDR3aa: CASSWSNSDTEAFF
d_gene: TRBD1; v_gene: TRBV7-9; CDR3aa: CASSSDRDSGNTIYF
d_gene: TRBD2; v_gene: TRBV29-1; CDR3aa: CSVEPGLADFTDTQYF
d_gene: TRBD1; v_gene: TRBV5-1; CDR3aa: CASSLGTGGTGRQYF
d_gene: .; v_gene: TRBV12-3/TRBV12-4; CDR3aa: CASSLTEETQYF
d_gene: TRBD2; v_gene: TRBV7-2; CDR3aa: CASSPAGEWMNEQFF
d_gene: .; v_gene: TRBV5-4; CDR3aa: CASSLATQQETQYF
d_gene: .; v_gene: TRBV3-1; CDR3aa: CASSQDRLANEQFF
d_gene: TRBD2; v_gene: TRBV9; CDR3aa: CASSVRGGDNNEQFF
d_gene: TRBD2; v_gene: TRBV4-3; CDR3aa: CASSQELRERQETQYF
d_gene: .; v_gene: TRBV7-3; CDR3aa: CASSTGSPHEGDTQYF
d_gene: .; v_gene: TRBV5-4; CDR3aa: CASSLARDGEAFF
d_gene: .; v_gene: TRBV7-9; CDR3aa: CASSYGGTEAFF
d_gene: TRBD2; v_gene: TRBV6-2/TRBV6-3; CDR3aa: CASSYPIRKAGGFHNEQFF
d_gene: TRBD1; v_gene: TRBV12-3/TRBV12-4; CDR3aa: CASSSRDRTTTDTQYF
d_gene: .; v_gene: TRBV20-1; CDR3aa: CSARYRPSDTEAFF
d_gene: .; v_gene: TRBV7-2; CDR3aa: CASSRDWGSYTF
d_gene: .; v_gene: TRBV7-3; CDR3aa: CASRGAATTDTQYF
d_gene: .; v_gene: TRBV15; CDR3aa: CATSRERFGGSDTQYF
d_gene: TRBD1; v_gene: TRBV29-1; CDR3aa: CSVTGGGEQYF
d_gene: TRBD2; v_gene: TRBV28; CDR3aa: CASSSPPGLATYNEQFF
d_gene: TRBD2; v_gene: TRBV20-1; CDR3aa: CSARSGTSGTDTQYF
d_gene: TRBD1; v_gene: TRBV6-5; CDR3aa: CASRRTGGARAEAFF
d_gene: .; v_gene: TRBV20-1; CDR3aa: CSASQGGISQPQHF
d_gene: TRBD2; v_gene: TRBV29-1; CDR3aa: CSVMTSGRDTQYF
d_gene: TRBD2; v_gene: TRBV6-1; CDR3aa: CASLVLAGAYEQYF
d_gene: .; v_gene: TRBV29-1; CDR3aa: CRVEDLGVGGTDTQYF
d_gene: TRBD2; v_gene: TRBV19; CDR3aa: CASSPGGPTGELFF
d_gene: .; v_gene: TRBV18; CDR3aa: CASSPLRDEGWDTQYF
d_gene: TRBD1; v_gene: TRBV2; CDR3aa: CASSSGTGNTGELFF
d_gene: TRBD1; v_gene: TRBV29-1; CDR3aa: CSVGQNEQFF
d_gene: .; v_gene: TRBV20-1; CDR3aa: CSAYSVTQYF
d_gene: .; v_gene: TRBV5-6; CDR3aa: CASSPTGAKNIQYF
d_gene: .; v_gene: TRBV7-9; CDR3aa: CASSLGSPPDTQYF
d_gene: TRBD1; v_gene: TRBV2; CDR3aa: CASGHRSGGYSPLHF
d_gene: .; v_gene: TRBV11-2; CDR3aa: CASSSQGPTLVGYNEQFF
d_gene: .; v_gene: TRBV20-1; CDR3aa: CSAGGPVRSDGTDTQYF
d_gene: .; v_gene: TRBV5-1; CDR3aa: CASSLGQANTEAFF
d_gene: .; v_gene: TRBV7-2; CDR3aa: CASSFQGGQETQYF
d_gene: .; v_gene: TRBV3-1; CDR3aa: CASSPVAQTQYF
d_gene: .; v_gene: TRBV19; CDR3aa: CASSESAGNEKLFF